This T cell receptor beta chain is drawn from a study of tumor and adjacent non-tumor tissue in lung cancer. Background on the study: Aged roughly 31 to 80 years, patients included roughly 10 men and a few women with stage I to III disease.

In its sample, this clonotype was seen many times. Its antigen is not identified. This sample's RNA came from whole unsorted tissue. A modified ARM-PCR protocol with three rounds of nested PCR amplified TCRbeta. TCRdb re-called the multiplex PCR reads with MiXCR, one entry per CDR3 protein. The profile shows under 100,000 distinct CDR3 sequences, around 59% of them singletons. Trimming cost V 0 bases and J 2 bases, with 10 bases left between them. CDR3 size: 15 residues. Germline loops: CDR1 SGHDT, CDR2 YYEEEE. Study-wide findings and caveats: Tumor repertoires had a smaller top 100 clone share than normal lung.

The sequence was collected from a man between 65 and 79 years old with non-small cell lung cancer. The chain has TRBV5-6 and TRBJ2-3; unclear D gene. The sequenced material came from lung tumor tissue. The CDR3 reads CASSLGPRSTDTQYF. DNA for the CDR3: TGTGCCAGCAGCTTGGGCCCGCGATCCACAGATACGCAGTATTTT. The full variable domain, its missing parts supplied by reference TRBV5-6 and TRBJ2-3, is DAGVTQSPTHLIKTRGQQVTLRCSPKSGHDTVSWYQQALGQGPQFIFQYYEEEERQRGNFPDRFSGHQFPNYSSELNVNALLLGDSALYLCASSLGPRSTDTQYFGPGTRLTVL.